This T cell receptor (beta chain) appears in the sequencing data of a study of cytomegalovirus exposure and HLA in healthy donors (dated by TCRdb to about 2017). With regard to the full study: An earlier analysis of some 620 of the donors reported 276 Gb of sequence data and 90 million to 120 million unique TCR beta sequences obtained from around 170 million T cells. An early release that covered roughly 600 HLA-typed donors contained about 290 gigabases of sequencing data and around 80 million unique TCR sequences. Among the 398 genotyped donors, around 81% belonged to the genetic ancestry cluster associated with self-reported Caucasian donors. The aim of the study was to test whether cataloging public T cell receptors could identify signatures of past pathogen exposure. Using immunosequencing, the study profiled T cell repertoires from 640 or so subjects and related those repertoires to cytomegalovirus serostatus. A separate validation cohort of approximately 130 different subjects was used in addition to the roughly 640-subject first cohort. The study combined high-throughput TCR immunosequencing, statistical association of individual TCRs with disease status, and machine learning to predict cytomegalovirus infection status. A later analysis re-analyzed previously published TCR beta repertoires from 666 donors and added high-resolution HLA genotyping to study TCR occurrence patterns. In the later analysis, no new phenotypic data were used to find candidate immune exposures; instead, reliance was placed on TCR beta sequences and their occurrence across donors. An earlier analysis of 587 of the donors used high-throughput TCR beta sequencing to judge whether each TCR beta V gene segment behaved as functional or pseudogenic. Donor age, sex, ethnicity and CMV serostatus were compiled alongside the repertoire data. Genome-wide SNP genotypes for about three fifths of the roughly 670 donors were used in a later genetic analysis, which treated that subset as a discovery cohort. Every discovery cohort repertoire had been produced on one sequencing platform. Class I and class II HLA loci were covered by the typing at four-digit resolution. Typing coverage varied by locus: roughly 620-640 donors for A, B, C, DRB1 and DQB1; under 550 for DQA1; about 600 for DPA1; fewer than 480 for DPB1. Because of strong linkage in the cohort, roughly 5 DR-DQ haplotypes were treated as single units for association and clustering. Across 398 genotyped donors of the cohort, an average of approximately 240,000 unique TCR beta nucleotide sequences per donor were sequenced, and 15% to 20% of those sequences were non-productive.

The cohort consisted of 666 healthy bone marrow donors. At the time of sampling, every cohort member was nominally healthy, though immune exposures that went unrecorded were likely present. The donor tested CMV seronegative and was one of the 352 seronegative cohort members. Every donor gave a peripheral blood sample, and the peripheral blood mononuclear cells from that sample were used for TCR beta sequencing. The Qiagen DNeasy Blood Extraction Kit was used to extract genomic DNA from the blood cell samples. The library relied on the immunoSEQ multiplex PCR assay. The multiplex PCR relied on a mix of 60 forward primers for TCR Vbeta segments and 13 reverse primers for TCR Jbeta segments. The CDR3 region of rearranged TCR beta genes was amplified from genomic DNA by a multiplex PCR assay. On the Illumina HiSeq System, the amplified TCR beta libraries were sequenced as 87-base-pair reads. In the paper's pipeline: Across the 700 or so repertoires, a later analysis counted some 81 million unique TCR beta chains, approximately 12 million of which were shared by at least two donors. To remove PCR and sequencing errors, raw reads were error-corrected and collapsed into unique sequences using a nearest-neighbor algorithm that merged closely related sequences. Alignment of CDR3 sequences to IMGT reference sequences was used to assign V, D and J gene segments. For a sequence to be retained, a match of at least six nucleotides to both a V gene segment and a J gene segment was required. A rearrangement was called productive if the CDR3 had no stop codons and remained in frame with V and J, and every other rearrangement was called non-productive. CDR3 was defined by IMGT convention, running from the second conserved V-encoded cysteine to the conserved J-encoded phenylalanine. In an earlier analysis of 587 of the donors, sequences lacking an unambiguous match to a single V gene segment were excluded. An earlier analysis of 587 of the donors classified V segments as functional when productive rearrangements were above 56.7% and as segregating when the standard deviation between donors was above 5%. To diagnose cytomegalovirus status from the catalog of TCR beta chain sequences, a statistical classification framework was built. A later analysis assigned V and J genes by comparing TCR nucleotide sequences with IMGT/GENE-DB human TR gene sequences. The TCRdist pipeline was used in a later analysis to assign CDR3 sequences and most-parsimonious VDJ recombination scenarios. In a later analysis, each TCR beta chain was defined by its CDR3 amino acid sequence together with its V-gene family, and reads lacking a unique V-gene family were excluded. As a way to deal with suspected cross-contamination and a sequencing artifact, a later analysis dropped 450 to 600 nucleotide sequences that were highly shared and had low generation probability. For each public chain, a later analysis derived a clonal expansion index from normalized ranks of inferred template counts within each repertoire. Generation probabilities in a later analysis came from a VDJ recombination model fitted to out-of-frame rearrangements, and those results were checked against IGoR. In a later analysis, hypergeometric tests were used to score TCR-TCR, TCR-HLA and TCR-CMV co-occurrence, with a repertoire-size bias correction applied to TCR pairs. False discovery rates were estimated in a later analysis by permuting HLA or CMV assignments 20 times. A later analysis grouped co-occurring TCRs with DBSCAN, adding TCRdist sequence similarity when clustering within HLA-allele-positive subsets. Co-occurrence clustering excluded repertoires with fewer than 30,000 or more than 120,000 public chains, plus five with anomalous nucleotide sharing. Here the immuneACCESS table is served through TCRdb, limited to in-frame sequences with V and J called. Missing clones are a known gap in these copies; in checked studies unresolved V genes cover under half, and the rest lacks a known reason. V and J calls and clone size are those listed in that table; D and trimming were worked out from the DNA. This sample's table has entries for more than 95,000 clones. The ten largest clones represent roughly 2.7% of the sample.

With regard to this clone: Its antigen target is currently unknown.

The germline V gene sets CDR1 to ENHRY and CDR2 to SYGVKD. The CDR3 has 13 amino acids, counting the end cysteine and phenylalanine. Left in the record is the CDR3 DNA by itself, 39 bases read in frame from the first base. Trimming costs V 2 bases and J 1 base, and their ends lie 5 bases apart. Broader findings and caveats from the paper: In vitro tests confirmed that a few of the cytomegalovirus-associated TCR beta chains recognize cytomegalovirus antigens. It was suggested by the authors that the approach could potentially be generalized to other disease states and immunological phenotypes. For the cohort, immune exposure information was limited to CMV serostatus. Because some donors lacked HLA typing at each locus, the association tests relied only on the typed subset. According to a later analysis, TCR association rates differed among HLA loci, with DRB1 alleles showing the most associated TCRs and HLA-C alleles showing the fewest. A further reported finding was that TCR beta sequences accurately predicted the HLA-A and HLA-B alleles for most subjects in the first cohort. The presence/absence analyses assumed that sequencing depth was roughly uniform across donors, and that assumption may not be true. At a false discovery rate of 0.05, a later analysis linked about 16,000 TCR beta sequences to specific HLA alleles. A cluster of highly shared sequence variants was judged likely to be a technical artifact of the sequencing pipeline. In an earlier analysis of 587 of the donors, most TCR beta V segments appeared in productive rearrangements about 87% or about 30% of the time, broadly matching IMGT annotations. A later analysis reported that several top co-occurrence clusters appeared linked to parvovirus B19, influenza, CMV and Epstein-Barr virus. Because counts were too low, roughly 16 rarely observed V segments, including chromosome 9 orphons, were excluded from the earlier analysis of around 590 of the donors. Compared with the approximately 720-donor mean, donors in an Asian-associated ancestry cluster had fewer N-insertions in productive TCRs, according to a later genetic analysis. Compared with equally common non-associated chains, HLA-associated TCR beta chains in a later analysis were more clonally expanded and had lower generation probabilities. Linkage disequilibrium might explain the correlated functional status among segregating V segments, but an unknown experimental factor could not be ruled out. In this cohort, only TCR beta chains were sequenced, and detectable features were limited by the absence of alpha or paired-chain data. Most TCR sequences were seen in very few donors, while some public TCRs were found in many individuals. A total of 150 or so TCR beta chains were listed by the study as associated with cytomegalovirus. According to a later analysis, most CMV-associated TCR beta chains appeared to be HLA-restricted, and the HLA associations seemed to be driven largely by CMV exposure. Because the 87-base-pair reads could not distinguish some IMGT-functional V segments, including TRBV6-2 and TRBV6-3, those segments were excluded. When HLA alleles, especially DR and DQ, strongly co-occurred, TCR associations were difficult to assign to individual alleles. Cytomegalovirus status was reported to be diagnosed by the classifier with high specificity and sensitivity in both the original and validation cohorts. A later genetic analysis associated a missense DCLRE1C variant with V-gene and J-gene trimming of TCR beta chains, and an independent cohort replicated the association.

The chain couples TRBV10-3 to TRBJ1-1; the D gene is perhaps TRBD1, on 5 matching bases. This clonotype was obtained from a man younger than 40 in good health and CMV-seronegative. The source material was PBMCs. The sequenced DNA is TGTGCCATCAGTGAGACAGGGAACACTGAAGCTTTCTTT. Its translation reads: CAISETGNTEAFF.